Following are 28 T cell receptor beta chains from one sample sequenced in a study of T cells in Graves' hyperthyroidism and ophthalmopathy. There were TCR beta CDR3 regions amplified from RNA transcripts. Initially, a first-round RT-PCR of the TCR CDR3 employed the HTBI primer set. From the multiplex PCR reads, TCRdb called clonotypes with MiXCR, one entry per CDR3 protein. Of more than 550,000 distinct CDR3 sequences listed, about 18% were seen once; the top ten hold roughly a sixth. Sequenced material: blood. These receptor sequences come from a man in his fifties with Graves' hyperthyroidism.

A few counts support this clonotype. V is TRBV30 and J is TRBJ2-1, with 10 bases matching TRBD2. The CDR3 extends over 16 amino acids. Germline V gene data show CDR1 as GTSNPN and CDR2 as SVGIG (reference sequence). V dropped 0 bases and J dropped 4; count of bases not matched to a gene: 6. CDR3 protein: CAWSVATSGYYNEQFF. In DNA form, the CDR3 reads TGTGCCTGGAGTGTAGCGACTAGCGGGTATTACAATGAGCAGTTCTTC. Full variable domain (outside the CDR3, taken from reference TRBV30 and TRBJ2-1): SQTIHQWPATLVQPVGSPLSLECTVEGTSNPNLYWYRQAAGRGLQLLFYSVGIGQISSEVPQNLSASRPQDRQFILSSKKLLLSDSGFYLCAWSVATSGYYNEQFFGPGTRLTVL.

CDR3 sequence reads: CASKGQDFPNWHNEQFF. The CDR3 DNA reads TGTGCCAGTAAGGGCCAGGACTTTCCGAACTGGCACAATGAGCAGTTCTTC. The chain recombines TRBV2 with TRBJ2-1; TRBD2 is a possible D gene (5 bases). With 9 bases removed from V and 5 bases from J, the gap between germline ends came to 26 bases. This CDR3 is 17 amino acids long. CDR1 is SNHLY, CDR2 FYNNEI, per germline.

This clonotype was observed many times. The rearrangement links TRBV10-3 to TRBJ1-5, with D possibly being TRBD1 (5 bases). The CDR3 length is 14 residues. V shed 4 bases and J shed 0 bases, with 7 bases lying between them. Germline V CDR1 and CDR2: ENHRY, SYGVKD. The CDR3: CAISVGDSNQPQHF. Written as DNA, the CDR3 is TGTGCCATCAGTGTGGGGGATAGCAATCAGCCCCAGCATTTT.

In its sample, this clonotype was seen many times. The chain carries TRBV28 and TRBJ1-4; D is unresolved. Trimming pared 6 bases from V and 4 bases from J, leaving 9 bases between. Germline V gives CDR1 MDHEN, CDR2 SYDVKM. The CDR3 has 13 amino acids. CDR3 coding DNA: TGTGCCAGCAGGACACTTTATAATGAAAAACTGTTTTTT. Protein sequence: CASRTLYNEKLFF. The entire variable domain, with the rest obtained from reference TRBV28 and TRBJ1-4, is as follows: DVKVTQSSRYLVKRTGEKVFLECVQDMDHENMFWYRQDPGLGLRLIYFSYDVKMKEKGDIPEGYSVSREKKERFSLILESASTNQTSMYLCASRTLYNEKLFFGSGTQLSVL.

This clonotype was counted at least ten times. The chain is built from TRBV5-1 and TRBJ2-3; 10 bases line up with TRBD2. Trimming at V came to 2 bases and at J to 1 base, leaving 1 base not matched to a gene. This CDR3 contains 15 residues. Germline CDR1 SGHRS, CDR2 YFSETQ. CDR3 bases: TGCGCCAGCAGCTTCGGGACTAGCGGCACAGATACGCAGTATTTT. Translating gives CASSFGTSGTDTQYF.

This clonotype has more than one count but fewer than ten. This chain connects TRBV28 to TRBJ1-6, with unresolved D. V was cut by 6 bases and J by 6 bases, with 6 bases left in between. The CDR3 length is 12 residues. The germline CDR1 and CDR2 sequences are MDHEN and SYDVKM. The CDR3 region is CASSRINSPLHF. The CDR3 bases are TGTGCCAGCAGCCGGATTAATTCACCCCTCCACTTT.

As to this clonotype: Just one base apart from a much larger clone, this may be a read error. The CDR3 ends on some other residue instead of the conserved phenylalanine or tryptophan, so this is likely a read error. The CDR3 reads CSVEDATSGMSYEQYS. In DNA form, the CDR3 reads TGCAGCGTTGAAGATGCGACTAGCGGGATGTCCTACGAGCAGTACTCC. This chain links TRBV29-1 with TRBJ2-7, with 11 bases matching TRBD2. The J segment lost 1 base and the V segment lost 0 bases, leaving 5 bases of the junction unmatched. CDR3 length: 16 residues. Germline CDR1 reads SQVTM; CDR2 reads ANQGSEA.

This clonotype was seen at least ten times. In DNA form, the CDR3 reads TGTGCCAGCAGTCTCGGCTCAGGACTAGTATTAAATGTGCAGTACTTC. This encodes CASSLGSGLVLNVQYF. The V gene is TRBV12-3 or TRBV12-4, the J gene TRBJ2-7; TRBD2 matches at 7 bases. With 5 bases clipped from V and 9 bases from J, the junction kept 19 bases outside the gene matches. The CDR3 runs 16 residues.

In its sample, this clonotype was seen a few times. The chain is built from TRBV5-5 and TRBJ2-1; 10 bases align to TRBD1. The CDR3 runs to 17 residues. The ends lost 1 base at V and 4 bases at J; junction bases unmatched: 8. Germline CDR1 is SGHKS and CDR2 is YYEKEE (reference sequence). The CDR3 sequence: CASSLNRDRGLYNEQFF. The CDR3, as DNA: TGTGCCAGCAGCTTGAACCGGGACAGGGGTCTGTACAATGAGCAGTTCTTC.

This sequence joins TRBV29-1 and TRBJ1-2; possible D gene TRBD1, 5 bases. V lost 5 bases and J 1 base, leaving 8 bases between the germline ends. Germline CDR1 SQVTM, CDR2 ANQGSEA. This CDR3 is built from 12 residues. As DNA, the CDR3 is TGCAGCGTTCAGGGAGATAACTATGGCTACACCTTC. It is translated as CSVQGDNYGYTF.

This clonotype was seen many times. The V gene is TRBV15, the J gene TRBJ2-7, with 8 positions matching TRBD1. This CDR3 contains 15 residues. The J segment lost 3 bases and the V segment lost 1 base, leaving 5 bases of the junction unmatched. Germline V gene sequence: CDR1 LNHNV, CDR2 YYDKDF (reference sequence). The CDR3 loop is CATSRVPGQDYEQYF. The DNA for the CDR3 is TGTGCCACCAGCAGAGTACCGGGACAGGACTACGAGCAGTACTTC.

The V and J genes are TRBV30 and TRBJ2-1; 13 nucleotides line up with TRBD2. CDR1 is GTSNPN and CDR2 is SVGIG in the germline V gene (reference sequence). The CDR3 is 15 residues long. Losses at the gene ends were 2 bases for V and 9 bases for J; bases not matched to a gene: 7. The CDR3 region is CAWSKGLAGRGEQFF. The CDR3 DNA follows: TGTGCCTGGAGTAAGGGACTAGCGGGAAGAGGTGAGCAGTTCTTC. The variable domain in full, with the rest retrieved from reference TRBV30 and TRBJ2-1, is SQTIHQWPATLVQPVGSPLSLECTVEGTSNPNLYWYRQAAGRGLQLLFYSVGIGQISSEVPQNLSASRPQDRQFILSSKKLLLSDSGFYLCAWSKGLAGRGEQFFGPGTRLTVL.

This clonotype was seen ten or more times. The gene calls are TRBV7-2 and TRBJ1-2; 8 bases map to TRBD1. The junction had 13 bases not matched to a gene; V was cut back by 5 bases and J by 5 bases. The CDR3 sequence is 16 residues long. Germline V CDR1 and CDR2: SGHTA, FQGNSA. The CDR3: CASSPGTGFSAYGYTF. CDR3 bases: TGTGCCAGCAGCCCCGGGACAGGATTCTCGGCGTATGGCTACACCTTC.

This clonotype appeared a few times. The chain employs TRBV5-6 and TRBJ2-5; tentatively, D is TRBD1 (5 bases). The CDR3 covers 16 residues. CDR1 is SGHDT, CDR2 YYEEEE, per germline. The V end lost 4 bases, the J end lost 1 base, and 17 bases lay between the germline ends. CDR3 amino acids: CASSPTDGRVQETQYF. CDR3 coding DNA: TGTGCCAGCAGCCCAACGGATGGCAGGGTCCAAGAGACCCAGTACTTC.

Only a few counts were recorded for this clonotype. The CDR3 is CSARDSGSGSTDTQYF. CDR3 DNA sequence: TGCAGTGCTAGAGATTCGGGTAGCGGAAGCACAGATACGCAGTATTTT. This rearrangement joins TRBV20-1 to TRBJ2-3, with D possibly being TRBD2 (6 bases). There are 16 residues in the CDR3. CDR1 and CDR2 (germline): DFQATT, SNEGSKA (reference sequence). Trimming shortened V by 0 bases and J by 0 bases, and 13 bases separated the two germline ends.

In its sample, this clonotype was seen a few times. V and J are TRBV6-4 and TRBJ1-3; maybe TRBD1 (6 bases). The germline gives CDR1 MRHNA, CDR2 SNTAGT. With 3 bases removed from V and 2 bases from J, the gap between germline ends came to 11 bases. This CDR3 spans 15 amino acids. The CDR3 sequence: CASSEWAGAGNTIYF. The CDR3 coding sequence is TGTGCCAGCAGTGAATGGGCAGGGGCTGGAAACACCATATATTTT.

This clonotype appeared many times. The chain combines TRBV28 with TRBJ2-1; the D call may be TRBD1 or TRBD2 (6 bases each). The length of the CDR3 is 15 residues. V was trimmed by 6 bases and J by 7 bases, leaving 19 bases between them. Germline CDR1 reads MDHEN; CDR2 reads SYDVKM. CDR3 protein: CASSPPSGAFNEQFF. The CDR3 nucleotides read TGTGCCAGCAGCCCTCCATCGGGGGCTTTTAATGAGCAGTTCTTC.

This clonotype was detected many times. V is TRBV5-1 and J is TRBJ1-1; 7 positions agree with TRBD1. Trimming took 1 base from V and 5 from J; bases not matched to a gene: 8. CDR1 SGHRS and CDR2 YFSETQ come from the germline V gene. CDR3 size: 15 residues. CDR3 bases: TGCGCCAGCAGCTTGCCAGAGACAGGGATTACTGAAGCTTTCTTT. Encoded protein: CASSLPETGITEAFF.

This clonotype was seen many times. V is TRBV7-8 and J is TRBJ1-1; no clear D. V lost 3 bases and J lost 0, with 5 bases in between. CDR1 is SGHVS and CDR2 is FQNEAQ in the germline V gene. The CDR3 extends over 13 amino acids. CDR3 DNA sequence: TGTGCCAGCAGCTTCGACTTGAACACTGAAGCTTTCTTT. The encoded protein is CASSFDLNTEAFF.

On this clonotype: A much larger clone lies a single base off, so this may be a read error. This chain links TRBV12-3 or TRBV12-4 with TRBJ1-2, with TRBD1 identical over 11 bases. Trimming cost V 6 bases and J 7 bases; bases outside gene matches: 7. The CDR3 consists of 14 residues. CDR3 amino acids: CASSRGQGVSGYTF. The CDR3 region has the DNA TGTGCCAGCAGCCGGGGACAGGGGGTAAGTGGCTACACCTTC.

This clonotype occurred many times. The chain recombines TRBV28 with TRBJ2-3; D perhaps matches TRBD2 (5 bases). V was cut by 6 bases and J by 0 bases, with 16 bases left in between. CDR1 and CDR2 (germline): MDHEN, SYDVKM. This CDR3 region has 16 residues. The CDR3 here is CASSVGLSPSTDTQYF. The CDR3 DNA is TGTGCCAGCAGCGTTGGACTCTCCCCTAGCACAGATACGCAGTATTTT.

This chain connects TRBV28 to TRBJ2-7; 11 positions agree with TRBD1. V lost 6 bases and J lost 5; bases outside the gene matches: 9. Germline CDR1 reads MDHEN; CDR2 reads SYDVKM. The CDR3 totals 15 residues. CDR3 protein: CASSTPGQGDHEQYF. CDR3 DNA: TGTGCCAGCAGCACTCCGGGACAGGGGGACCACGAGCAGTACTTC.

This clonotype was seen at least ten times. The chain couples TRBV27 to TRBJ2-7, with 7 bases aligning to TRBD2. This CDR3 region has 14 residues. V was clipped by 2 bases and J by 2 bases; unmatched bases: 3. In germline, CDR1 is MNHEY, CDR2 SMNVEV (reference sequence). CDR3 coding DNA: TGTGCCAGCAGTTTAGGCGGGAGCGCCTACGAGCAGTACTTC. Its translation: CASSLGGSAYEQYF.

This clonotype was seen more than once but under ten times. The V call is TRBV15, the J call TRBJ2-3, with no clear D. In germline, CDR1 is LNHNV, CDR2 YYDKDF (reference sequence). This CDR3 is built from 15 residues. The ends were cut back, 2 bases at V and 4 bases at J, with 13 bases in the middle. The CDR3 protein is CATSRTDRSPDTQYF. The CDR3 DNA follows: TGTGCCACCAGCAGAACGGATCGGAGTCCAGATACGCAGTATTTT.

This clonotype was counted between two and nine times. The genes are TRBV5-6 and TRBJ1-6; unclear D gene. CDR1 is SGHDT, CDR2 YYEEEE, per germline. V was cut by 1 base and J by 6 bases, with 11 bases left in between. The CDR3 loop spans 15 amino acids. CDR3 sequence: CASSLLPGVNSPLHF. The CDR3 nucleotides are TGTGCCAGCAGCTTGTTACCTGGGGTTAATTCACCCCTCCACTTT.

This clonotype appeared many times. The chain links TRBV6-6 to TRBJ1-4; D might be TRBD1 (5 bases). Trimming cost V 2 bases and J 3 bases, with 10 bases left between them. The CDR3 is made up of 15 amino acids. Germline V gene lookup returns CDR1 MNHNY and CDR2 SVGAGI (reference sequence). The CDR3 here is CASSYGGNPNEKLFF. The DNA for the CDR3 is TGTGCCAGCAGTTACGGGGGGAATCCTAATGAAAAACTGTTTTTT.

As for this clonotype: One end of the junction does not line up with germline, which may come from a read error. The chain employs TRBV5-8 and TRBJ2-7; D gene uncertain. The CDR3 covers 15 residues. CDR1 and CDR2 (germline): SGHTS, YDEGEE. CDR3 loop: CASSLKGTQVYKQYF. The CDR3 DNA reads TGTGCCAGCAGCTTGAAGGGAACTCAAGTCTACAAGCAGTACTTC.

This clonotype appeared many times. In DNA form, the CDR3 reads TGTGCCAGCAGTTACCTGGGACAGGGGCATTCACCCCTCCACTTT. Its translation is CASSYLGQGHSPLHF. The chain has TRBV6-5 and TRBJ1-6, with 10 nucleotides matching TRBD1. The CDR3 sequence is 15 residues long. CDR1 and CDR2 from the germline V gene are MNHEY and SVGAGI. V lost 2 bases, J lost 8 bases, and 3 bases stayed unmatched.